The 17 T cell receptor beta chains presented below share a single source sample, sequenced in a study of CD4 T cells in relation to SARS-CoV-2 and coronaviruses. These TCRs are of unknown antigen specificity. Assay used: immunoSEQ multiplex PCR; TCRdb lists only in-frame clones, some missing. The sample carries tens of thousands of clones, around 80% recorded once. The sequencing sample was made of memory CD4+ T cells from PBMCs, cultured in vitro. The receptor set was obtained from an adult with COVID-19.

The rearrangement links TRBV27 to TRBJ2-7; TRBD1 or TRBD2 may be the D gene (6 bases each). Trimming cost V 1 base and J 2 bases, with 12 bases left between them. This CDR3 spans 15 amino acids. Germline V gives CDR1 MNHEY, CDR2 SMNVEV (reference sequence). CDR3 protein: CASSLYTGRTYEQYF. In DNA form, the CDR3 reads TGTGCCAGCAGTTTATATACAGGGAGGACCTACGAGCAGTACTTC.

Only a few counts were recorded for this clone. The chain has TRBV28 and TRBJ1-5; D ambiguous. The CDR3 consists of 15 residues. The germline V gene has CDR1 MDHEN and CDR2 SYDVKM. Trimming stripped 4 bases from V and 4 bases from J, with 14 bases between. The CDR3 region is CASSSSGHTNQPQHF. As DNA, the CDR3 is TGTGCCAGCAGTTCCTCCGGGCATACAAATCAGCCCCAGCATTTT.

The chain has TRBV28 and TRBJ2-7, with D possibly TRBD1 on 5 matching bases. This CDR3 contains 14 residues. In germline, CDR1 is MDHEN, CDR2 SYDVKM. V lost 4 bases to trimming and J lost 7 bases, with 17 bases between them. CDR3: CASSSFGHAREQYF. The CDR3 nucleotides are TGTGCCAGCAGTTCTTTTGGACACGCTAGAGAGCAGTACTTC.

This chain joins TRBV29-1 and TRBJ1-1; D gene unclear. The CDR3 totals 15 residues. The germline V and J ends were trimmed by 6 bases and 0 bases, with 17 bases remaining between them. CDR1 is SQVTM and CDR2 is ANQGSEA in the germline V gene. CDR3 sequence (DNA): TGCAGCGTCAGTGGCAGTGGCCAAATGAACACTGAAGCTTTCTTT. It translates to CSVSGSGQMNTEAFF.

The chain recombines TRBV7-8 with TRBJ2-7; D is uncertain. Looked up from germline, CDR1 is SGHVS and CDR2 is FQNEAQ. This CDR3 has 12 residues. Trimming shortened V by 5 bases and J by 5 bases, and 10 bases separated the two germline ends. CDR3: CASSTTGNEQYF. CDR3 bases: TGTGCCAGCAGCACGACCGGTAACGAGCAGTACTTC.

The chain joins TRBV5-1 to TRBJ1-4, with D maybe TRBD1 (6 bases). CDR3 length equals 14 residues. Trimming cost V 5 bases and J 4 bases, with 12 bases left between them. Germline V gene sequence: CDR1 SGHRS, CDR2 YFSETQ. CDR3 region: CASRSRGHNEKLFF. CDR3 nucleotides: TGCGCCAGCAGATCCAGGGGCCATAATGAAAAACTGTTTTTT.

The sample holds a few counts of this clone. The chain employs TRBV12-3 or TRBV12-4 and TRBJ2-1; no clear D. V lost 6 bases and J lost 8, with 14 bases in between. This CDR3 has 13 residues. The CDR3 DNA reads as TGTGCCAGCAGAGAGACCTGGGCCGATGAGCAGTTCTTC. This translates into CASRETWADEQFF.

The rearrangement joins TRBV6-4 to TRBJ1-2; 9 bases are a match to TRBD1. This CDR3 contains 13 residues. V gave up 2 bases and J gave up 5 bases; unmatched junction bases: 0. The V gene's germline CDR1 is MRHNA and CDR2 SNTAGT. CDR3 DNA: TGTGCCAGCAGTGACGGACAGGGGTATGGCTACACCTTC. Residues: CASSDGQGYGYTF.

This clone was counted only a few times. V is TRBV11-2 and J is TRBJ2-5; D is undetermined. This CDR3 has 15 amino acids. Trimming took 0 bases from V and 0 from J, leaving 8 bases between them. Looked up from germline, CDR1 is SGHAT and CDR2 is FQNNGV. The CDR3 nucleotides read TGTGCCAGCAGCTTAGATAACGGTAACCAAGAGACCCAGTACTTC. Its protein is CASSLDNGNQETQYF.

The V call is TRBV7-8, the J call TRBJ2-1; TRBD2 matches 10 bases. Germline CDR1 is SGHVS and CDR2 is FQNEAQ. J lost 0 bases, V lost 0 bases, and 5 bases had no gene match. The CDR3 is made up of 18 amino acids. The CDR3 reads CASSLAGLAQHSYNEQFF. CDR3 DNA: TGTGCCAGCAGCTTAGCGGGACTAGCGCAACACTCCTACAATGAGCAGTTCTTC.

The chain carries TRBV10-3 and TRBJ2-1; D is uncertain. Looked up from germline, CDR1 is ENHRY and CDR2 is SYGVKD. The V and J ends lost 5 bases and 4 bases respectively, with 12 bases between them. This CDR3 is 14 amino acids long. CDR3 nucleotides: TGTGCCATCAGTCCCTTAGAGGCGTACAATGAGCAGTTCTTC. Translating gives CAISPLEAYNEQFF.

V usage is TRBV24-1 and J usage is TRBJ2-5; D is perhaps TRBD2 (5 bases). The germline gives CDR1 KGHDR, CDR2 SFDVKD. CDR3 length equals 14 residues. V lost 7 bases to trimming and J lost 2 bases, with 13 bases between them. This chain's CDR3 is CATSDRRGQETQYF. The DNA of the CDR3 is TGTGCCACCAGCGACCGACGGGGACAAGAGACCCAGTACTTC.

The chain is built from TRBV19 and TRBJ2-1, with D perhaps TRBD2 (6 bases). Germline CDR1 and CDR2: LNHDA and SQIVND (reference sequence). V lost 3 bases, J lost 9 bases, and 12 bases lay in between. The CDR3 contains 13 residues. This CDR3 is CASSMGVGGEQFF. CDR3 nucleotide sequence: TGTGCCAGTAGTATGGGGGTCGGGGGTGAGCAGTTCTTC. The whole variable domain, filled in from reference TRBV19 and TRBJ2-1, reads DGGITQSPKYLFRKEGQNVTLSCEQNLNHDAMYWYRQDPGQGLRLIYYSQIVNDFQKGDIAEGYSVSREKKESFPLTVTSAQKNPTAFYLCASSMGVGGEQFFGPGTRLTVL.

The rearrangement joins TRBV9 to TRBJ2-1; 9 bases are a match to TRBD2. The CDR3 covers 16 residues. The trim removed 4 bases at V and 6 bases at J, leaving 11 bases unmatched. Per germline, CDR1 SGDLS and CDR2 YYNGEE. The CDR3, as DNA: TGTGCCAGCAGCCCAACCCCTGGCGGGAGGGCCAATGAGCAGTTCTTC. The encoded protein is CASSPTPGGRANEQFF.

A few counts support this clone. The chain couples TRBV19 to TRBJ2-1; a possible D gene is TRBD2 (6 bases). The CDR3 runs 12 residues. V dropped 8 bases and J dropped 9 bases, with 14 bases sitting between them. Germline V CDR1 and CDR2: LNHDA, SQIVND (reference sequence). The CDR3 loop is CASGGNGAEQFF. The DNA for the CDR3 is TGTGCCAGTGGAGGGAACGGGGCTGAGCAGTTCTTC.

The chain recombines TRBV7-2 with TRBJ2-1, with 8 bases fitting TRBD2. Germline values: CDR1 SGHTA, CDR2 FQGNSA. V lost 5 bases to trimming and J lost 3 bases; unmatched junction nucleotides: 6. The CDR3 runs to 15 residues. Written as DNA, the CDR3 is TGTGCCAGCAGCCTGCTAGCGGGTAACTACAATGAGCAGTTCTTC. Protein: CASSLLAGNYNEQFF.

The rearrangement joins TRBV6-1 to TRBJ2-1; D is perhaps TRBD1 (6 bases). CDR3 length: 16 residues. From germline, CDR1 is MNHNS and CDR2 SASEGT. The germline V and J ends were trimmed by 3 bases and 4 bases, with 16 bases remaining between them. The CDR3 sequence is CASSDIQGLSYNEQFF. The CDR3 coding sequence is TGTGCCAGCAGTGATATACAGGGCCTTTCATACAATGAGCAGTTCTTC.